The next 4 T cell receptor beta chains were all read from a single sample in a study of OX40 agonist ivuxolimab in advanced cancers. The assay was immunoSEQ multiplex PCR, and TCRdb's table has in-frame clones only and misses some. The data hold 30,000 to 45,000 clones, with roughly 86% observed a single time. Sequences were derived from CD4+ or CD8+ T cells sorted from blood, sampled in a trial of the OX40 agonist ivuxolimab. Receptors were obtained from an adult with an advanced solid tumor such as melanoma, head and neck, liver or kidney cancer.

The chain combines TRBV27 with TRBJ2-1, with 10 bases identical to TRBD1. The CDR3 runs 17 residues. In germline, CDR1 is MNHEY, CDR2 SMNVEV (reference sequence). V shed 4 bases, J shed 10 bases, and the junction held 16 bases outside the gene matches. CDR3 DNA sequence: TGTGCCAGCAGTTCCGCTCGCACGGGACAGGGGCAGGGGGAGCAGTTCTTC. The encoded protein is CASSSARTGQGQGEQFF.

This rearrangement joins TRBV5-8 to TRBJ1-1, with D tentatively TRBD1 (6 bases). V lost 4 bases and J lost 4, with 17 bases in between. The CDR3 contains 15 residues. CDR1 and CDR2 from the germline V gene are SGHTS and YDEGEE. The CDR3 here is CASSRVANRVTEAFF. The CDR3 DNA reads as TGTGCCAGCAGCCGGGTGGCCAACAGGGTCACTGAAGCTTTCTTT. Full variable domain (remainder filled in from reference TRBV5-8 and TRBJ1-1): EAGVTQSPTHLIKTRGQQATLRCSPISGHTSVYWYQQALGLGLQFLLWYDEGEERNRGNFPPRFSGRQFPNYSSELNVNALELEDSALYLCASSRVANRVTEAFFGQGTRLTVV.

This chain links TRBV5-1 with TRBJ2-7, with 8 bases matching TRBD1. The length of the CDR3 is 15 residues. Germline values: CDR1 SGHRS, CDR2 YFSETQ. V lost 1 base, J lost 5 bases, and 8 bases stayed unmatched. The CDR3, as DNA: TGCGCCAGCAGCTTGAGAACAGGGGGTTCGAACGAGCAGTACTTC. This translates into CASSLRTGGSNEQYF.

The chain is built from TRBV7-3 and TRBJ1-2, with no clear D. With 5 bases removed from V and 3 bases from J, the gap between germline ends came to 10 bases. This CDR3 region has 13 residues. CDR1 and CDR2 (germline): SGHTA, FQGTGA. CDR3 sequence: CASSPARDYGYTF. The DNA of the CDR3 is TGTGCCAGCAGCCCCGCGCGGGACTATGGCTACACCTTC. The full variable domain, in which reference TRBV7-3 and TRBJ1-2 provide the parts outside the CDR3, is GAGVSQTPSNKVTEKGKYVELRCDPISGHTALYWYRQSLGQGPEFLIYFQGTGAADDSGLPNDRFFAVRPEGSVSTLKIQRTERGDSAVYLCASSPARDYGYTFGSGTRLTVV.